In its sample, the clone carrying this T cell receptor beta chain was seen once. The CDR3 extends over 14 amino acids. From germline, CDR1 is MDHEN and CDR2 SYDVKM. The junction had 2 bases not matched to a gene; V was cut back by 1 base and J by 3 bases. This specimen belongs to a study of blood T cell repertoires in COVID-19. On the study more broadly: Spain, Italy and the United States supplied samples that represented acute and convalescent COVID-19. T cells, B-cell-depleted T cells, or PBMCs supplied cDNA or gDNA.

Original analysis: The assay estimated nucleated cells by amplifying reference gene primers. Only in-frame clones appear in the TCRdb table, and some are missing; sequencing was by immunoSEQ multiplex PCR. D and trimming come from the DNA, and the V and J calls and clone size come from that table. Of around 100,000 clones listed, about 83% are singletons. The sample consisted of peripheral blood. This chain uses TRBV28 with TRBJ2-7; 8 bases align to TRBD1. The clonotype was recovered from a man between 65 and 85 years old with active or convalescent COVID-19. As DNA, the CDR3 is TGTGCCAGCAGTTTATCAGGGGGCCTCTACGAGCAGTACTTC. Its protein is CASSLSGGLYEQYF.